The TCR beta chain under discussion was sequenced for a study of blood T cell repertoires in COVID-19. For the study at large: COVID-19 samples from acute and convalescent phases originated in the United States, Italy and Spain. T cells, B-cell-depleted T cells, or PBMCs provided the cDNA or gDNA that served as material.

The V gene's germline CDR1 is MNHEY and CDR2 SMNVEV (reference sequence). The junction had 3 bases not matched to a gene; V was cut back by 6 bases and J by 3 bases. The CDR3 covers 13 residues. Enrolled during active infection, Seattle patients were then followed longitudinally. Original data processing: Estimation of nucleated cell counts was performed using reference gene primer amplification. Sequenced by immunoSEQ multiplex PCR; TCRdb stores in-frame clones only, minus some. The V and J calls and clone size come from that table; D and trimming were worked out from the DNA. This sample has 350,000 or so clones, with 88% found just once.

The material sequenced was peripheral blood. The rearrangement uses TRBV27 and TRBJ1-1; 8 bases are shared with TRBD1. The receptor was isolated from a woman aged 30 to 39 with COVID-19, enrolled during active disease. In nucleotides, the CDR3 is TGTGCCAGCAGCCGACAGGGGTACACTGAAGCTTTCTTT. Translated, it gives CASSRQGYTEAFF.